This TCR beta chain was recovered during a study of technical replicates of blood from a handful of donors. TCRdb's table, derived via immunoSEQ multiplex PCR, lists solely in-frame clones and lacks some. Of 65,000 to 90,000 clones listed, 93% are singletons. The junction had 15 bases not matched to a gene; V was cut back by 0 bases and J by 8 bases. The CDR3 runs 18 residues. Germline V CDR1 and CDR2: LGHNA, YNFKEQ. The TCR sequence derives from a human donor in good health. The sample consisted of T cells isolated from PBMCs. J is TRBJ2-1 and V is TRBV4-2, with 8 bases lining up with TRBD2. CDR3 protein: CASSQEVGVAGGPYEQFF. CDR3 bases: TGTGCCAGCAGCCAAGAAGTCGGAGTCGCGGGAGGACCCTATGAGCAGTTCTTC.